This T cell receptor beta chain was retrieved from a study of cytomegalovirus exposure and HLA in healthy donors. PCR was performed using 60 Vbeta and 13 Jbeta primers. Method: immunoSEQ multiplex PCR; TCRdb's copy keeps in-frame clones and lacks some. This sample has around 190,000 clones; about 85% occur once, and the top ten carry about 1.1%. Points from the study as a whole: Accurate prediction of HLA-A and HLA-B alleles (for most subjects) was reportedly achieved from TCR beta sequences. Presence/absence analyses supposed approximately even sequencing depth among donors.

V was shortened by 1 base and J by 7 bases, with 11 bases between the two germline ends. The CDR3 is made up of 14 amino acids. Germline loops: CDR1 SGHAT, CDR2 FQNNGV. To note about this clone: Its antigen remains unidentified.

This chain connects TRBV11-2 to TRBJ2-1; D is possibly TRBD1 (6 bases). Sequencing was carried out using PBMCs. This receptor was obtained from a boy aged 2 to 10 in good health and CMV-seronegative. The CDR3 loop reads CASSLAGVNNEQFF. The CDR3 region has the DNA TGTGCCAGCAGCTTAGCAGGGGTCAATAATGAGCAGTTCTTC.